The TCR beta chain under discussion was sequenced for a study of blood T cell repertoires in COVID-19. Overall study context: Researchers got acute and convalescent COVID-19 samples from the United States, Italy and Spain.

The cohort comprised adults aged about 18 to 100 years residing in approximately 25 US areas. Participants' own reports of clinical history determined their cohort assignment. TCRdb's copy holds only in-frame clones and misses some; the assay was immunoSEQ multiplex PCR. Of 350,000 to 400,000 clones in the sample, approximately 90% were seen once. Trimming cost V 0 bases and J 8 bases; bases outside gene matches: 6. CDR1 GTSNPN and CDR2 SVGIG come from the germline V gene (reference sequence). The CDR3 totals 13 residues. The sequence derives from a woman aged 25 to 39 with acute COVID-19. The chain recombines TRBV30 with TRBJ1-2; 7 bases align to TRBD1. Sequencing input: PBMCs or T cells enriched from blood (not recorded which). The CDR3 DNA reads TGTGCCTGGAGTGTATTGACAGGGCAAGGCTACACCTTC. Amino acids: CAWSVLTGQGYTF.